This T cell receptor (beta chain) was identified in a study of blood T cell repertoires in COVID-19. At the level of the study: Sources were T cells, B-cell-depleted T cells, or PBMCs; the material itself was cDNA or gDNA.

The CDR3 is 11 residues long. V gave up 5 bases and J gave up 9 bases, with 11 bases separating them. In the source study's methods: Scientists estimated how many nucleated cells there were by amplifying reference gene primers. Sequenced by immunoSEQ multiplex PCR; TCRdb stores in-frame clones only, minus some. The DNA was the basis for D and trimming; V, J and clone size are from that table. The top ten clones hold about 10% of a sample with about 120,000 clones, 81% of them seen once. Sequencing used peripheral blood. The chain combines TRBV12-3 or TRBV12-4 with TRBJ2-7; tentatively, D is TRBD2 (6 bases). This receptor was obtained from a human donor in a cohort sampled during active COVID-19. CDR3 loop: CASSTRDWQYF. CDR3 nucleotide sequence: TGTGCCAGCAGTACCCGGGACTGGCAGTACTTC.